The 18 T cell receptor beta chains below come from one sample, sequenced in a study of blood T cells in healthy people across ages. Primed by a sample-barcoded 5' primer and a J-beta primer mix, a second PCR proceeded for roughly 6 to 12 cycles. TCRdb itself ran the 5' RACE reads through MiXCR, one entry per CDR3 protein. Here the sample spans over a million distinct CDR3 sequences, around 45% being singletons. Sequencing was carried out using blood. These TCRs come from a woman aged 55-70 years in good health.

The genes are TRBV14 and TRBJ2-7, with D perhaps given as TRBD1 or TRBD2 (5 bases each). Looked up from germline, CDR1 is SGHDN and CDR2 is FVKESK. CDR3 length: 17 residues. The ends were cut back, 1 base at V and 3 bases at J, with 19 bases in the middle. The CDR3 reads CASSQVQNPGRGYEQYF. CDR3 nucleotides: TGTGCCAGCAGCCAAGTACAAAATCCGGGACGGGGCTACGAGCAGTACTTC.

This clonotype came up a few times. The V call is TRBV6-2 or TRBV6-3, the J call TRBJ2-1; 10 nucleotides agree with TRBD1. The V gene end was trimmed by 8 bases and the J gene end by 6 bases; junction bases not matched to a gene: 7. CDR1 and CDR2 (germline): MNHEY, SVGEGT. CDR3 length: 14 amino acids. The CDR3: CASLTRDRGNEQFF. The CDR3 coding sequence is TGTGCCAGCCTTACCCGGGACAGGGGCAATGAGCAGTTCTTC.

This clonotype occurred a few times. This chain connects TRBV6-5 to TRBJ1-4; D perhaps matches TRBD1 (5 bases). V dropped 6 bases and J dropped 7 bases, with 12 bases sitting between them. The CDR3 spans 13 residues. Per the germline V gene, CDR1 is MNHEY and CDR2 is SVGAGI. CDR3 DNA: TGTGCCAGCAGGGGGAGGGGAGGTGAAAAACTGTTTTTT. Translation gives CASRGRGGEKLFF.

In its sample, this clonotype was seen a few times. The chain links TRBV29-1 to TRBJ2-4; possible D gene TRBD1, 6 bases. The DNA matches TRBJ2-7 better at its end, which makes the J call doubtful. The CDR3 has 13 amino acids. Per the germline V gene, CDR1 is SQVTM and CDR2 is ANQGSEA. CDR3 amino acids: CSVGVRGTYEQYF. In nucleotides, the CDR3 is TGCAGCGTGGGAGTAAGGGGGACCTACGAGCAGTACTTC.

In its sample, this clonotype was seen a few times. The rearrangement uses TRBV27 and TRBJ2-7; 8 bases agree with TRBD1. The V and J ends lost 6 bases and 1 base, in that order; junction bases with no gene match: 8. Germline CDR1 MNHEY, CDR2 SMNVEV (reference sequence). The CDR3 has 15 amino acids. CDR3 amino acids: CASRAPGQASYEQYF. DNA for the CDR3: TGTGCCAGCAGAGCCCCGGGACAGGCATCCTACGAGCAGTACTTC.

This chain joins TRBV4-1 and TRBJ2-1; D unresolved. Germline-derived CDR1 and CDR2 are MGHRA and YSYEKL. The germline V and J ends were trimmed by 1 base and 1 base, with 8 bases remaining between them. The CDR3 runs to 15 residues. CDR3 residues: CASSQVARSYNEQFF. CDR3 bases: TGCGCCAGCAGCCAAGTTGCGAGGTCCTACAATGAGCAGTTCTTC.

This chain joins TRBV7-8 and TRBJ2-5; 8 bases are shared with TRBD2. The V gene end was trimmed by 1 base and the J gene end by 3 bases; junction bases not matched to a gene: 4. There are 15 residues in the CDR3. Germline values: CDR1 SGHVS, CDR2 FQNEAQ. The CDR3: CASSLGGTRKETQYF. CDR3 DNA sequence: TGTGCCAGCAGCTTAGGTGGGACTAGGAAAGAGACCCAGTACTTC.

This clonotype has a handful of counts. The chain links TRBV12-3 or TRBV12-4 to TRBJ2-7, with TRBD1 matching 10 bases. After removal of 7 bases from V and 2 bases from J, the junction contained 5 bases not matched to a gene. The CDR3 length is 14 residues. CDR3 sequence reads: CASTRGQGTYEQYF. Written as DNA, the CDR3 is TGTGCCAGCACCCGGGGACAGGGGACCTACGAGCAGTACTTC.

The chain employs TRBV20-1 and TRBJ2-7, with D perhaps matching TRBD2 (7 bases). The length of the CDR3 is 14 residues. Germline V CDR1 and CDR2: DFQATT, SNEGSKA (reference sequence). Trimming pared 0 bases from V and 2 bases from J, leaving 11 bases between. The CDR3, as DNA: TGCAGTGCTAGAGAACCCGGGGGGCCCTACGAGCAGTACTTC. This translates into CSAREPGGPYEQYF.

J is TRBJ1-2 and V is TRBV20-1; 9 bases agree with TRBD1. The CDR3 consists of 13 residues. V lost 6 bases to trimming and J lost 5 bases; unmatched junction nucleotides: 7. Germline V lookup: CDR1 DFQATT, CDR2 SNEGSKA (reference sequence). The CDR3 loop is CSATAGTGYGYTF. CDR3 DNA sequence: TGCAGTGCAACCGCCGGGACAGGGTATGGCTACACCTTC.

This chain joins TRBV6-1 and TRBJ2-6; D call uncertain. Between the trimmed V and J ends, which lost 2 bases and 1 base, there was a span of 6 bases. The CDR3 consists of 15 residues. Germline V gene data show CDR1 as MNHNS and CDR2 as SASEGT. CDR3 loop: CASSEFGSGANVLTF. In nucleotides, the CDR3 is TGTGCCAGCAGTGAATTCGGGTCTGGGGCCAACGTCCTGACTTTC.

V gene TRBV29-1 combines with J gene TRBJ2-1; no clear D gene. The V gene's germline CDR1 is SQVTM and CDR2 ANQGSEA. The V end was cut by 3 bases, the J end by 10 bases, with 16 bases between. This CDR3 spans 13 amino acids. The CDR3 nucleotides read TGCAGCGTTGACGGCCCTCGGGTCTGGGAGCAGTTCTTC. As protein: CSVDGPRVWEQFF.

This clonotype came up a few times. The J gene is TRBJ2-7, the V gene TRBV20-1; the match to TRBD1 covers 7 bases. CDR1 and CDR2 from the germline V gene are DFQATT and SNEGSKA (reference sequence). With V trimmed by 5 bases and J by 2 bases, 6 bases remained unmatched. This CDR3 is 13 amino acids long. The CDR3 sequence: CSAPRQGAYEQYF. The DNA of the CDR3 is TGCAGTGCTCCCCGACAGGGCGCCTACGAGCAGTACTTC.

This clonotype was found a few times. The chain is built from TRBV20-1 and TRBJ2-7, with 8 bases identical to TRBD2. Germline loops: CDR1 DFQATT, CDR2 SNEGSKA (reference sequence). V lost 6 bases and J lost 2; bases outside the gene matches: 9. This CDR3 is 14 amino acids long. The CDR3 DNA is TGCAGTGCGCCGAGGAGCGGGAGCGCCTACGAGCAGTACTTC. This codes for CSAPRSGSAYEQYF.

This clonotype was recorded a few times. V usage is TRBV4-2 and J usage is TRBJ2-5; maybe TRBD2 (6 bases). The CDR3 length is 13 residues. V was trimmed by 2 bases and J by 11 bases, leaving 15 bases between them. From germline, CDR1 is LGHNA and CDR2 YNFKEQ. DNA for the CDR3: TGTGCCAGCAGCCAAAATGTAGTGGGGGGACAGTACTTC. Its protein is CASSQNVVGGQYF.

The J gene is TRBJ2-2, the V gene TRBV4-1; D unclear. The ends were cut back, 2 bases at V and 0 bases at J, with 7 bases in the middle. In germline, CDR1 is MGHRA, CDR2 YSYEKL. This CDR3 has 15 amino acids. CDR3 nucleotides: TGCGCCAGCAGCCAACGGGCTGCGAACACCGGGGAGCTGTTTTTT. Residues: CASSQRAANTGELFF.

The sample holds a few counts of this clonotype. This chain uses TRBV28 with TRBJ2-1; D may be TRBD1 (5 bases). This CDR3 is built from 16 residues. Germline assignment: CDR1 MDHEN and CDR2 SYDVKM. V shed 2 bases and J shed 3 bases, with 14 bases lying between them. Here the CDR3 DNA reads TGTGCCAGCAGTTTAAATCCCTTGGACAACTACAATGAGCAGTTCTTC. Protein: CASSLNPLDNYNEQFF.

The rearrangement links TRBV12-3 or TRBV12-4 to TRBJ2-1; D gene ambiguous. The CDR3 consists of 12 residues. The ends were cut back, 7 bases at V and 4 bases at J, with 8 bases in the middle. CDR3: CASTSIYNEQFF. The CDR3 DNA is TGTGCCAGCACCTCCATATACAATGAGCAGTTCTTC.